These 20 T cell receptor beta chains were sequenced from one sample in a study of blood T cell repertoires in COVID-19. TCRdb's table, derived via immunoSEQ multiplex PCR, lists solely in-frame clones and lacks some. The sample yields about 250,000 clones, about nine tenths seen once. Input material: PBMCs or T cells enriched from blood (not recorded which). These receptors were collected from a man aged 18 to 29 who had recovered from COVID-19.

This chain uses TRBV19 with TRBJ1-5, with a possible D match to TRBD1 (5 bases). Germline CDR1 reads LNHDA; CDR2 reads SQIVND (reference sequence). The CDR3 has 16 amino acids. V was shortened by 1 base and J by 3 bases, with 13 bases between the two germline ends. CDR3 in DNA: TGTGCCAGTAGTATAGGAGGCGGGGCCGTCAATCAGCCCCAGCATTTT. Amino acids: CASSIGGGAVNQPQHF.

DNA of the CDR3: TGCGCCAGCAGCACAACCGGGACAGCCTACAATGAGCAGTTCTTC. This codes for CASSTTGTAYNEQFF. J is TRBJ2-1 and V is TRBV5-1; the match to TRBD1 covers 7 bases. With 4 bases clipped from V and 2 bases from J, the junction kept 6 bases outside the gene matches. The CDR3 length is 15 residues. Germline CDR1 SGHRS, CDR2 YFSETQ.

The V gene is TRBV2, the J gene TRBJ1-1; weak D call: TRBD1 (6 bases). The germline gives CDR1 SNHLY, CDR2 FYNNEI. The CDR3 is 15 amino acids. V lost 2 bases and J 5 bases, leaving 15 bases between the germline ends. This CDR3 is CASSEMGGRETEAFF. DNA for the CDR3: TGTGCCAGCAGTGAAATGGGGGGGCGTGAGACTGAAGCTTTCTTT. Using reference TRBV2 and TRBJ1-1 for the parts outside the CDR3, the full variable domain is EPEVTQTPSHQVTQMGQEVILRCVPISNHLYFYWYRQILGQKVEFLVSFYNNEISEKSEIFDDQFSVERPDGSNFTLKIRSTKLEDSAMYFCASSEMGGRETEAFFGQGTRLTVV.

A word on this clone: Other DNA sequences of this sample code for an identical CDR3. The V gene is TRBV11-2, the J gene TRBJ1-3, with no clear D. V dropped 2 bases and J dropped 0 bases, with 5 bases sitting between them. The germline CDR1 and CDR2 sequences are SGHAT and FQNNGV. The CDR3 runs 14 residues. In DNA, the CDR3 is TGTGCCAGCAGCTTATCAGACTCTGGAAACACCATATATTTT. The encoded protein is CASSLSDSGNTIYF.

This chain links TRBV25-1 with TRBJ2-5; D is possibly TRBD2 (6 bases). The germline CDR1 and CDR2 sequences are MGHDK and SYGVNS. This CDR3 contains 15 residues. Trimming took 2 bases from V and 5 from J, leaving 15 bases between them. This CDR3 reads CASSEPAGREETQYF. CDR3 nucleotides: TGTGCCAGCAGTGAACCCGCGGGGCGCGAGGAGACCCAGTACTTC. Full variable domain (missing parts from reference TRBV25-1 and TRBJ2-5): EADIYQTPRYLVIGTGKKITLECSQTMGHDKMYWYQQDPGMELHLIHYSYGVNSTEKGDLSSESTVSRIRTEHFPLTLESARPSHTSQYLCASSEPAGREETQYFGPGTRLLVL.

V and J are TRBV12-5 and TRBJ2-3, with TRBD2 matching over 9 bases. CDR3 length equals 15 residues. In germline, CDR1 is LGHNT, CDR2 FRNRAP. After removal of 0 bases from V and 5 bases from J, the junction contained 3 bases not matched to a gene. CDR3 in amino acids: CASGLVMRGGDTQYF. The CDR3 DNA is TGTGCTAGTGGTTTGGTAATGCGGGGGGGAGATACGCAGTATTTT.

This clone occurred once. J is TRBJ2-5 and V is TRBV19, with TRBD2 matching 11 bases. This CDR3 is built from 15 residues. The ends lost 5 bases at V and 1 base at J; junction bases unmatched: 3. Per germline, CDR1 LNHDA and CDR2 SQIVND (reference sequence). CDR3 loop: CASSWLAGGQETQYF. CDR3 in DNA: TGTGCCAGTAGTTGGCTAGCGGGGGGCCAAGAGACCCAGTACTTC.

This clone is a singleton in its sample. The J gene is TRBJ2-7, the V gene TRBV5-1; 8 bases are shared with TRBD1. The CDR3 sequence is 16 residues long. Germline CDR1 reads SGHRS; CDR2 reads YFSETQ. After removal of 5 bases from V and 1 base from J, the junction contained 11 bases not matched to a gene. The CDR3 DNA follows: TGCGCCAGCAGTTCCCAGGGGGCTGTAAGATCCTACGAGCAGTACTTC. It codes for CASSSQGAVRSYEQYF. Full variable domain (missing parts from reference TRBV5-1 and TRBJ2-7): KAGVTQTPRYLIKTRGQQVTLSCSPISGHRSVSWYQQTPGQGLQFLFEYFSETQRNKGNFPGRFSGRQFSNSRSEMNVSTLELGDSALYLCASSSQGAVRSYEQYFGPGTRLTVT.

The chain uses TRBV19 and TRBJ1-1; tentative D call: TRBD1 (5 bases). The CDR3 covers 14 residues. Trimming removed 8 bases from V and 5 bases from J, with 18 bases in between. Germline assignment: CDR1 LNHDA and CDR2 SQIVND (reference sequence). The DNA of the CDR3 is TGTGCCAGTTGGATTTCGGGGGGAAGGACTGAAGCTTTCTTT. Protein product: CASWISGGRTEAFF.

For the CDR3, the DNA is TGTGCCAGCAGTTTATCCCCCCCCCTCCCAGCGGGGGGAGAGACCCAGTACTTC. It yields the protein CASSLSPPLPAGGETQYF. The genes are TRBV28 and TRBJ2-5; 9 bases are a match to TRBD2. Germline V CDR1 and CDR2: MDHEN, SYDVKM. V gave up 1 base and J gave up 4 bases; unmatched junction bases: 13. This CDR3 has 18 amino acids.

The CDR3 DNA sequence: TGTGCCAGCAGCTTAGATACAGGGGGCCAAGAGACCCAGTACTTC. The encoded protein is CASSLDTGGQETQYF. V and J are TRBV13 and TRBJ2-5; TRBD1 aligns across 8 bases. The length of the CDR3 is 15 residues. J gave up 1 base and V 1 base, and 2 bases lay outside the gene matches. Germline V gene lookup returns CDR1 PRHDT and CDR2 FYEKMQ (reference sequence). Full variable domain (missing parts from reference TRBV13 and TRBJ2-5): AAGVIQSPRHLIKEKRETATLKCYPIPRHDTVYWYQQGPGQDPQFLISFYEKMQSDKGSIPDRFSAQQFSDYHSELNMSSLELGDSALYFCASSLDTGGQETQYFGPGTRLLVL.

The count of this clone is one. The V call is TRBV5-1, the J call TRBJ1-1, with D perhaps matching TRBD1 (6 bases). CDR1 is SGHRS and CDR2 is YFSETQ in the germline V gene. CDR3 length equals 15 residues. The V end was cut by 4 bases, the J end by 0 bases, with 13 bases between. CDR3 in amino acids: CASSHGGLMNTEAFF. The CDR3 bases are TGCGCCAGCAGCCATGGGGGCCTCATGAACACTGAAGCTTTCTTT.

This chain uses TRBV2 with TRBJ1-2, with D possibly matching TRBD1 (6 bases). The germline CDR1 and CDR2 sequences are SNHLY and FYNNEI. Trimming cost V 3 bases and J 3 bases, with 11 bases left between them. CDR3 length: 14 amino acids. This chain's CDR3 is CASSEQQGDYGYTF. Written as DNA, the CDR3 is TGTGCCAGCAGTGAGCAACAGGGAGACTATGGCTACACCTTC.

CDR3 bases: TGTGCCATCAGTGAAAAGGGACACAACAATGAGCAGTTCTTC. Amino acids: CAISEKGHNNEQFF. J is TRBJ2-1 and V is TRBV10-3; D is perhaps TRBD1 (6 bases). Germline lookup yields CDR1 ENHRY and CDR2 SYGVKD. The CDR3 runs to 14 residues. Trimming stripped 3 bases from V and 5 bases from J, with 11 bases between.

The chain couples TRBV19 to TRBJ1-2; D gene unclear. The CDR3 is 14 residues long. The V end lost 4 bases, the J end lost 3 bases, and 12 bases lay between the germline ends. Germline assignment: CDR1 LNHDA and CDR2 SQIVND (reference sequence). The CDR3 DNA reads as TGTGCCAGTAGTAATACGCGGATCTACTATGGCTACACCTTC. The encoded protein is CASSNTRIYYGYTF. Filled out from reference TRBV19 and TRBJ1-2, the complete variable domain reads DGGITQSPKYLFRKEGQNVTLSCEQNLNHDAMYWYRQDPGQGLRLIYYSQIVNDFQKGDIAEGYSVSREKKESFPLTVTSAQKNPTAFYLCASSNTRIYYGYTFGSGTRLTVV.

The chain combines TRBV7-9 with TRBJ2-1; D not certain. In germline, CDR1 is SEHNR, CDR2 FQNEAQ (reference sequence). The CDR3 totals 12 residues. The V and J ends lost 5 bases and 1 base respectively, with 3 bases between them. CDR3 bases: TGTGCCAGCAGCCTTTCCTACAATGAGCAGTTCTTC. Translated: CASSLSYNEQFF.

This chain connects TRBV28 to TRBJ1-5, with D perhaps TRBD1 (6 bases). The V gene lost 6 bases and the J gene lost 4 bases, with 16 bases spanning the gap. The CDR3 has 15 residues. Germline lookup yields CDR1 MDHEN and CDR2 SYDVKM. The CDR3 protein is CASRPPQGRNQPQHF. In DNA form, the CDR3 reads TGTGCCAGCAGGCCCCCACAGGGTCGAAATCAGCCCCAGCATTTT.

A single count supports this clone. V usage is TRBV7-6 and J usage is TRBJ1-6; 8 positions match TRBD1. The CDR3 has 15 amino acids. Germline lookup yields CDR1 SGHVS and CDR2 FNYEAQ. V was clipped by 2 bases and J by 6 bases; unmatched bases: 3. As DNA, the CDR3 is TGTGCCAGCAGCTTACAGGGGGCCATTAATTCACCCCTCCACTTT. It encodes CASSLQGAINSPLHF. The complete variable domain, with remaining parts taken from reference TRBV7-6 and TRBJ1-6, reads GAGVSQSPRYKVTKRGQDVALRCDPISGHVSLYWYRQALGQGPEFLTYFNYEAQQDKSGLPNDRFSAERPEGSISTLTIQRTEQRDSAMYRCASSLQGAINSPLHFGNGTRLTVT.

The chain couples TRBV15 to TRBJ1-5; no firm D call. Trimming took off 2 bases at V and 3 bases at J, with 5 bases between the two ends. CDR1 and CDR2 from the germline V gene are LNHNV and YYDKDF (reference sequence). CDR3 length: 13 residues. The CDR3 coding sequence is TGTGCCACCAGCAGATCCTTCAATCAGCCCCAGCATTTT. Protein sequence: CATSRSFNQPQHF.

This chain links TRBV19 with TRBJ1-4; unclear D gene. This CDR3 is 16 amino acids long. CDR1 LNHDA and CDR2 SQIVND come from the germline V gene (reference sequence). The V gene lost 3 bases and the J gene lost 7 bases, with 18 bases spanning the gap. CDR3 bases: TGTGCCAGTAGTATTATAGGAGCCGCCGGAGGTGAAAAACTGTTTTTT. Translating gives CASSIIGAAGGEKLFF.